The entry that follows covers one T cell receptor beta chain sequence. Its cognate antigen is unknown. V lost 5 bases, J lost 0 bases, and 14 bases lay in between. In germline, CDR1 is SGHTA, CDR2 FQGNSA. CDR3 size: 15 residues. The data were taken from a study of cytomegalovirus exposure and HLA in healthy donors. Study as a whole: Per a later analysis, the approximately 700 first-cohort and some 110 validation repertoires shared one platform. Overall study findings and caveats: Accounts indicate the classifier identified cytomegalovirus status with strong specificity and sensitivity. TCR beta chains numbering more than 150 were designated cytomegalovirus-associated.

The table came from immunoSEQ multiplex PCR; TCRdb's copy has only in-frame clones and leaves some out. Of around 260,000 clones listed, 90% are singletons. This receptor was taken from a woman aged 30 to 39 in good health and CMV-seronegative. The rearrangement links TRBV7-2 to TRBJ2-7, with a possible D match to TRBD2 (5 bases). The sample comprised PBMCs. The CDR3 region has the DNA TGTGCCAGCAGCGACACCGGACTCTTCTCCTACGAGCAGTACTTC. This codes for CASSDTGLFSYEQYF.